These T cell receptor beta chains were read from a single sample in a study of T cell responses to AZD1222 COVID-19 vaccine. The assay was immunoSEQ multiplex PCR, and TCRdb's table has in-frame clones only and misses some. The table has roughly 100,000 clones, 75% to 90% seen once. This sample comprised peripheral blood, obtained on day 0 of AZD1222 vaccination. The receptor source for this set is an adult in good health. Both conserved end residues are part of each CDR3. The D gene is left open where the match is weak. The listing skips clone size in some rows; elsewhere it reads once, few, many or a size class.

-,TRBJ1-2,-,TRBV19,TGTGCCAGTAGTACCCGACAGGCGGTTGGCTACACCTTC,CASSTRQAVGYTF
-,TRBJ2-1,TRBD1,TRBV7-6,TGTGCCAGCAGCTTAGGACAGGGGTCCTACAATGAGCAGTTCTTC,CASSLGQGSYNEQFF
-,TRBJ2-2,TRBD1,TRBV9,TGTGCCAGCAGCGTAGTTGGGACAGGGGGCCACGGGGAGCTGTTTTTT,CASSVVGTGGHGELFF
-,TRBJ1-1,TRBD1,TRBV6-6,TGTGCCAGCAGAGGGGGACAGACGAACACTGAAGCTTTCTTT,CASRGGQTNTEAFF
few,TRBJ2-7,TRBD1,TRBV6-7,TGTGCCAGCAGTTACATGTTGGAGAGGGGACAGGGAGGTGGCGAGCAGTACTTC,CASSYMLERGQGGGEQYF
once,TRBJ2-3,TRBD1,TRBV11-3,TGTGCCAGCAGTCGGACAGGGACAGATACGCAGTATTTT,CASSRTGTDTQYF
-,TRBJ1-2,TRBD1,TRBV28,TGTGCCAGCAGCCCTGACAGGGCCGCCTATGGCTACACCTTC,CASSPDRAAYGYTF
-,TRBJ2-2,-,TRBV19,TGTGCCAGTAGTAGGCACATACAGTCTTCCACCGGGGAGCTGTTTTTT,CASSRHIQSSTGELFF
-,TRBJ1-2,TRBD1,TRBV4-1,TGCGCCAGCAGCCAAGGGGGAGCAGGGGGTGCCCGAGGCTACACCTTC,CASSQGGAGGARGYTF
-,TRBJ1-6,-,TRBV4-1,TGCGCCAGCAGCCAAGTCCCGGGCTTTAATTCACCCCTCCACTTT,CASSQVPGFNSPLHF
once,TRBJ1-1,TRBD1,TRBV7-6,TGTGCCAGCAGCTTGAAAGGGACAGGGGGTGAAGCTTTCTTT,CASSLKGTGGEAFF
-,TRBJ1-5,-,TRBV20-1,TGCAGTGCTAGTGGAACCAATCAGCCCCAGCATTTT,CSASGTNQPQHF
-,TRBJ2-7,-,TRBV5-1,TGCGCCAGCAGCAGGGGAGAAATATTCGCCATCGAGCAGTACTTC,CASSRGEIFAIEQYF
-,TRBJ1-3,-,TRBV6-2/TRBV6-3,TGTGCCAGCAGTTACCTTGGAAACACCATATATTTT,CASSYLGNTIYF
once,TRBJ2-5,-,TRBV6-5,TGTGCCAGCAGACTCTTTAGGGGCCAAGAGACCCAGTACTTC,CASRLFRGQETQYF
-,TRBJ1-2,-,TRBV5-1,TGCGCCAGCAGCCGCCCCGGCCAAGGGCACATTTATGGCTACACCTTC,CASSRPGQGHIYGYTF
-,TRBJ2-5,-,TRBV3-1/TRBV3-2,TGTGCCAGCAGCCATATGATCGTCCAAGAGACCCAGTACTTC,CASSHMIVQETQYF
-,TRBJ2-3,-,TRBV9,TGTGCCAGCAGCGTGCAAGGGGATACGCAGTATTTT,CASSVQGDTQYF
once,TRBJ1-5,-,TRBV5-6,TGTGCCAGCACCGCCATCGGGGGGAATCAGCCCCAGCATTTT,CASTAIGGNQPQHF
-,TRBJ2-5,-,TRBV12-3/TRBV12-4,TGTGCCAGCAGCCGGGGGATGGAGACCCAGTACTTC,CASSRGMETQYF
-,TRBJ1-2,-,TRBV9,TGTGCCAGCAGCGAGCACAGGGCTAACTATGGCTACACCTTC,CASSEHRANYGYTF
-,TRBJ2-5,-,TRBV3-1/TRBV3-2,TGTGCCAGCAGCGAAGGTAGTGGGGGGGAGACCCAGTACTTC,CASSEGSGGETQYF
-,TRBJ1-2,-,TRBV30,TGTGCCTGGAGTGAGGGGATCCTTGGCTATGGCTACACCTTC,CAWSEGILGYGYTF
-,TRBJ2-1,TRBD2,TRBV9,TGTGCCAGCAGCGTAGTTAGCGGGGGGTGGAATGAGCAGTTCTTC,CASSVVSGGWNEQFF
-,TRBJ1-2,TRBD1,TRBV19,TGTGCCAGTAGGGTGACAGGGATGAGCTATGGCTACACCTTC,CASRVTGMSYGYTF
-,TRBJ2-3,TRBD2,TRBV7-8,TGTGCCAGCAGCTCAGTTGGGACTAGCCCAGATACGCAGTATTTT,CASSSVGTSPDTQYF
-,TRBJ1-2,-,TRBV10-1,TGCGCCAGCAGTGCAGGGATACGGTACGGCTACACCTTC,CASSAGIRYGYTF
-,TRBJ2-5,-,TRBV6-5,TGTGCCAGTATTTCAGGGGCCCACCAAGAGACCCAGTACTTC,CASISGAHQETQYF
-,TRBJ1-2,-,TRBV7-8,TGTGCCAGCAGCTTAGCCTTACAGGGCCCATATGGCTACACCTTC,CASSLALQGPYGYTF
few,TRBJ1-1,-,TRBV12-3/TRBV12-4,TGTGCCAGCACCAGGTTGACTGAAGCTTTCTTT,CASTRLTEAFF
-,TRBJ1-3,-,TRBV7-9,TGTGCCAGCAGCCGTGCGGGGGCCTCTGGAAACACCATATATTTT,CASSRAGASGNTIYF
-,TRBJ2-1,-,TRBV6-5,TGTGCCAGCAGGGTAGTGGGGAGCTCCTACAATGAGCAGTTCTTC,CASRVVGSSYNEQFF
-,TRBJ2-7,-,TRBV29-1,TGCAGCTCTGCCCAGGGACCCGGCTACGAGCAGTACTTC,CSSAQGPGYEQYF
-,TRBJ1-4,-,TRBV18,TGTGCCAGCTCACCGGCCGCAAACTATAATGAAAAACTGTTTTTT,CASSPAANYNEKLFF
once,TRBJ1-2,-,TRBV4-1,TGCGCCAGCAGCCCCCGGCCAGGATCTGGCTACACCTTC,CASSPRPGSGYTF
-,TRBJ1-5,-,TRBV5-1,TGCGCCAGCAGCTGGGGGCAGCCCCAGCATTTT,CASSWGQPQHF
-,TRBJ1-3,-,TRBV29-1,TGCAGCGCCCGGGCTACTCTCTCTGGAAACACCATATATTTT,CSARATLSGNTIYF
-,TRBJ2-7,-,TRBV10-1,TGCGCCAGCCGAGGGGCGTCGGGGAACGAGCAGTACTTC,CASRGASGNEQYF
-,TRBJ1-5,-,TRBV7-2,TGTGCCAGCAGCTTAGGCGCAAATCAGCCCCAGCATTTT,CASSLGANQPQHF
-,TRBJ1-1,-,TRBV11-1,TGTGCCAGCAGCTTAGGAGGTACGAACACTGAAGCTTTCTTT,CASSLGGTNTEAFF
-,TRBJ1-1,-,TRBV10-2,TGCGCCAGTTCCCAGGCCAGGAACACTGAAGCTTTCTTT,CASSQARNTEAFF
-,TRBJ1-2,TRBD1,TRBV2,TGTGCCTACCAAACAGGGGCTGGAGGCTACACCTTC,CAYQTGAGGYTF
-,TRBJ2-3,-,TRBV27,TGTGCCAGCAGTTTACCGGGGCGTCGGGCAGATACGCAGTATTTT,CASSLPGRRADTQYF
-,TRBJ2-6,-,TRBV5-1,TGCGCCAGCAGCCCAACAGTCTCTGGGGCCAACGTCCTGACTTTC,CASSPTVSGANVLTF
-,TRBJ1-4,-,TRBV27,TGTGCCAGCAGTCTGGACGGGATTAATGAAAAACTGTTTTTT,CASSLDGINEKLFF